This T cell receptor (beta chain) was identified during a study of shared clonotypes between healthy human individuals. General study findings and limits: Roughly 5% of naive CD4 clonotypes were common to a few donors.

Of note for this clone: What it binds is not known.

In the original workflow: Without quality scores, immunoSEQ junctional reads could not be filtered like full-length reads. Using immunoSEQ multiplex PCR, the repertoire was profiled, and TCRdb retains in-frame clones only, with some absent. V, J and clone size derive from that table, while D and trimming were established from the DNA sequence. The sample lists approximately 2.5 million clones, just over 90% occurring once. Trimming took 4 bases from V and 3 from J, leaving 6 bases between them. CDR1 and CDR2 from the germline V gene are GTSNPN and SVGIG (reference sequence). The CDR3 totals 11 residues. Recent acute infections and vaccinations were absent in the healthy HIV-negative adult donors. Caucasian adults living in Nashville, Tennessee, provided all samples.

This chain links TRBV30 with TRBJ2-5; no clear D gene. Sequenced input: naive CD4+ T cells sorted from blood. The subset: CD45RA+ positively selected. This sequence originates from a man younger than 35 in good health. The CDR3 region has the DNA TGTGCCTGGATAACCAAAGAGACCCAGTACTTC. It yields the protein CAWITKETQYF. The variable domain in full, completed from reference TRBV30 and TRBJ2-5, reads SQTIHQWPATLVQPVGSPLSLECTVEGTSNPNLYWYRQAAGRGLQLLFYSVGIGQISSEVPQNLSASRPQDRQFILSSKKLLLSDSGFYLCAWITKETQYFGPGTRLLVL.